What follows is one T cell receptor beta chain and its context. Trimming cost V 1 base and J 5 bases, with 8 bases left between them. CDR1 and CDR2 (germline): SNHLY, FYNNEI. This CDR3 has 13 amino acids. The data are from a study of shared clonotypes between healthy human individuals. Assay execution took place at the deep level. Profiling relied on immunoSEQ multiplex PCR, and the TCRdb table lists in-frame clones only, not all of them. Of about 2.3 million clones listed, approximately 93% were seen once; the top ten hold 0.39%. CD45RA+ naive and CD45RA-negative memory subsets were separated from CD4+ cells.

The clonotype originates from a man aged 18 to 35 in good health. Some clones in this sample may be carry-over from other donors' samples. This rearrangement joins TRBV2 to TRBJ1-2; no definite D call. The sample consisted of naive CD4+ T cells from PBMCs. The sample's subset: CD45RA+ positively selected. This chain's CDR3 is CASSEDRGYGYTF. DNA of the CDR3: TGTGCCAGCAGTGAAGATCGGGGTTATGGCTACACCTTC.